Described below is a single TCR beta chain sequence and its context. The data derive from a study of blood T cell repertoires in COVID-19. Trimming cost V 3 bases and J 2 bases; bases outside gene matches: 4. There are 15 residues in the CDR3. CDR1 and CDR2 from the germline V gene are MNHEY and SVGEGT. Method: immunoSEQ multiplex PCR; TCRdb's copy keeps in-frame clones and lacks some. The data hold about 200,000 clones, with about 88% observed a single time. Material for sequencing was peripheral blood. This TCR came from a human donor in a cohort sampled during active COVID-19. V is TRBV6-2 or TRBV6-3 and J is TRBJ2-3; TRBD2 matches at 8 bases. This CDR3 is CASSYRGGHTDTQYF. The CDR3 DNA reads as TGTGCCAGCAGTTATCGGGGGGGCCACACAGATACGCAGTATTTT.